Below, 18 T cell receptor beta chains from the same sample are listed, as sequenced in a study of shared clonotypes between healthy human individuals. The method was immunoSEQ multiplex PCR; TCRdb's version includes in-frame clones alone and lacks a portion of them. The sample has approximately 2,300,000 clones; 80% to 95% are singletons. Sequenced input: naive CD4+ T cells from PBMCs. Subset indicated: CD45RA+ positively selected. These TCRs come from a man between 18 and 29 years old in good health. Some clones in this sample may be carry-over from other donors' samples.

V is TRBV28 and J is TRBJ1-2, with 9 bases that match TRBD1. CDR1 MDHEN and CDR2 SYDVKM come from the germline V gene. CDR3 length: 14 residues. V was pared by 5 bases and J by 4 bases, with 5 bases of the junction left unmatched. The CDR3 loop reads CASSDTGGAYGYTF. The CDR3 region has the DNA TGTGCCAGCAGTGATACAGGGGGCGCCTATGGCTACACCTTC.

The sample holds one count of this clone. Its ends do not fully match the called genes, so a read error is possible. The chain combines TRBV5-4 with TRBJ2-7, with D perhaps matching TRBD1 or TRBD2 (5 bases each). The CDR3 consists of 11 residues. CDR1 SGHNT and CDR2 YYREEE come from the germline V gene (reference sequence). CDR3 in DNA: TGTGCCAGCAGCAGGGACGGTCGCGGACACTTC. Protein sequence: CASSRDGRGHF.

This chain connects TRBV4-2 to TRBJ1-4; D is possibly TRBD1 (5 bases). V was trimmed by 4 bases and J by 5 bases, leaving 11 bases between them. The CDR3 totals 14 residues. Germline values: CDR1 LGHNA, CDR2 YNFKEQ. CDR3 sequence: CASSPAGLNEKLFF. CDR3 sequence (DNA): TGTGCCAGCAGCCCCGCAGGGCTCAATGAAAAACTGTTTTTT.

Note on this clone: Other DNA sequences in the same sample also yield this CDR3. The chain joins TRBV7-6 to TRBJ2-7; 13 nucleotides align to TRBD2. The CDR3 is made up of 14 amino acids. Germline V gene data show CDR1 as SGHVS and CDR2 as FNYEAQ. The V and J ends lost 5 bases and 3 bases, in that order; junction bases with no gene match: 1. The CDR3 is CASSRTSGSYEQYF. The CDR3 DNA sequence: TGTGCCAGCAGCCGGACTAGCGGGAGCTACGAGCAGTACTTC.

The chain joins TRBV5-6 to TRBJ2-1, with 13 bases lining up with TRBD2. The CDR3 has 16 amino acids. The V gene's germline CDR1 is SGHDT and CDR2 YYEEEE. Trimming took 0 bases from V and 6 from J; bases not matched to a gene: 3. The CDR3 is CASSLDRLAGGNEQFF. The CDR3 DNA is TGTGCCAGCAGCTTGGACCGACTAGCGGGAGGCAATGAGCAGTTCTTC.

The J gene is TRBJ2-7, the V gene TRBV10-2; 7 nucleotides match TRBD1. Trimming removed 7 bases from V and 6 bases from J; junction bases left unmatched: 6. The CDR3 extends over 12 amino acids. Per the germline V gene, CDR1 is WSHSY and CDR2 is SAAADI. The CDR3 loop is CASIDRAGEQYF. CDR3 nucleotides: TGCGCCAGCATCGACAGGGCAGGCGAGCAGTACTTC.

The CDR3 DNA reads TGTGCCAGCAGCTCGGTCGAGTCTAGCGGGACCCGAGAGCAGTTCTTC. It translates to CASSSVESSGTREQFF. V and J are TRBV7-3 and TRBJ2-1; 9 bases line up with TRBD2. Germline V gene sequence: CDR1 SGHTA, CDR2 FQGTGA. The ends lost 4 bases at V and 10 bases at J; junction bases unmatched: 14. This CDR3 has 16 residues.

The chain carries TRBV19 and TRBJ2-6; the D gene is possibly TRBD2 (6 bases). The CDR3 spans 15 residues. The germline V gene has CDR1 LNHDA and CDR2 SQIVND (reference sequence). V shed 5 bases and J shed 2 bases, with 10 bases lying between them. CDR3 in amino acids: CASSSPGAGANVLTF. In DNA, the CDR3 is TGTGCCAGTAGTTCTCCGGGAGCTGGGGCCAACGTCCTGACTTTC. Supplemented by reference TRBV19 and TRBJ2-6, the full variable domain reads DGGITQSPKYLFRKEGQNVTLSCEQNLNHDAMYWYRQDPGQGLRLIYYSQIVNDFQKGDIAEGYSVSREKKESFPLTVTSAQKNPTAFYLCASSSPGAGANVLTFGAGSRLTVL.

V gene TRBV5-5 combines with J gene TRBJ1-2, with 11 bases fitting TRBD1. Germline CDR1 reads SGHKS; CDR2 reads YYEKEE (reference sequence). The V gene end was trimmed by 6 bases and the J gene end by 4 bases; junction bases not matched to a gene: 8. CDR3 length: 15 amino acids. The CDR3 coding sequence is TGTGCCAGCATCCGGACAGGGGGCGCCATCTATGGCTACACCTTC. Its protein is CASIRTGGAIYGYTF.

The V call is TRBV7-2, the J call TRBJ2-7; 8 nucleotides line up with TRBD2. The junction had 5 bases not matched to a gene; V was cut back by 3 bases and J by 4 bases. The germline V gene encodes CDR1 SGHTA and CDR2 FQGNSA. The CDR3 covers 14 residues. The CDR3 region is CASSFGRGRYEQYF. The DNA of the CDR3 is TGTGCCAGCAGCTTCGGGAGGGGTCGATACGAGCAGTACTTC.

The genes are TRBV28 and TRBJ1-5; TRBD1 might be the D (5 bases). From germline, CDR1 is MDHEN and CDR2 SYDVKM. The CDR3 consists of 14 residues. V lost 5 bases to trimming and J lost 9 bases, with 17 bases between them. The DNA of the CDR3 is TGTGCCAGCAGTAGTGGGGGAGGGCTTCGGCCCCAGCATTTT. Translation: CASSSGGGLRPQHF.

Here the CDR3 DNA reads TGTGCCAGCAGCTTAGATGGTGAGCAGTTCTTC. Translation: CASSLDGEQFF. The chain uses TRBV11-3 and TRBJ2-1, with D hard to call. CDR1 is SGHNT, CDR2 YENEEA, per germline. V was pared by 0 bases and J by 9 bases, with 3 bases between. The CDR3 extends over 11 amino acids.

Turning to this clone: The sample holds other DNA sequences that translate to the same CDR3. V usage is TRBV6-5 and J usage is TRBJ2-2; D is unclear. CDR3 size: 14 residues. Germline CDR1 reads MNHEY; CDR2 reads SVGAGI. Trimming cost V 0 bases and J 5 bases, with 7 bases left between them. CDR3: CASSYSMGTGELFF. CDR3 nucleotides: TGTGCCAGCAGTTACTCGATGGGGACCGGGGAGCTGTTTTTT.

As for this clone: This specimen includes other DNA sequences encoding the same CDR3. The chain couples TRBV7-9 to TRBJ2-3; 10 bases fit TRBD2. The germline CDR1 and CDR2 sequences are SEHNR and FQNEAQ (reference sequence). The trim removed 5 bases at V and 4 bases at J, leaving 6 bases unmatched. The CDR3 length is 15 residues. The CDR3 nucleotides read TGTGCCAGCAGCCCGAGCGGGAGGGGGGCAGATACGCAGTATTTT. Amino acids: CASSPSGRGADTQYF.

The V and J genes are TRBV9 and TRBJ2-2, with 11 bases lining up with TRBD1. The CDR3 has 15 residues. Germline CDR1 SGDLS, CDR2 YYNGEE. After removal of 4 bases from V and 5 bases from J, the junction contained 4 bases not matched to a gene. The CDR3 reads CASSLGTGGTGELFF. The CDR3 DNA reads TGTGCCAGCAGCCTAGGGACAGGGGGGACCGGGGAGCTGTTTTTT.

The chain couples TRBV27 to TRBJ2-2; perhaps TRBD2 as D (6 bases). This CDR3 is built from 17 residues. Germline loops: CDR1 MNHEY, CDR2 SMNVEV (reference sequence). With 5 bases removed from V and 4 bases from J, the gap between germline ends came to 20 bases. CDR3 sequence reads: CASSPSPHGSSTGELFF. The CDR3 DNA is TGTGCCAGCAGTCCTTCCCCCCACGGGAGTAGCACCGGGGAGCTGTTTTTT.

On this clone: The same CDR3 also results from other DNA sequences found in this sample. The V call is TRBV9, the J call TRBJ1-2; D remains unclear. Germline V gene data show CDR1 as SGDLS and CDR2 as YYNGEE. The CDR3 loop spans 13 amino acids. V shed 0 bases and J shed 8 bases, with 11 bases lying between them. For the CDR3, the DNA is TGTGCCAGCAGCGTAGTGGCCGGCGGAGGCTACACCTTC. This gives the protein CASSVVAGGGYTF.

The V call is TRBV19, the J call TRBJ2-3; 13 bases line up with TRBD2. Looked up from germline, CDR1 is LNHDA and CDR2 is SQIVND (reference sequence). The CDR3 contains 17 residues. V lost 5 bases to trimming and J lost 5 bases; unmatched junction nucleotides: 10. The CDR3 DNA follows: TGTGCCAGTAGTGAGTGGACTAGCGGGAGCTCAGTAGATACGCAGTATTTT. It is translated as CASSEWTSGSSVDTQYF.